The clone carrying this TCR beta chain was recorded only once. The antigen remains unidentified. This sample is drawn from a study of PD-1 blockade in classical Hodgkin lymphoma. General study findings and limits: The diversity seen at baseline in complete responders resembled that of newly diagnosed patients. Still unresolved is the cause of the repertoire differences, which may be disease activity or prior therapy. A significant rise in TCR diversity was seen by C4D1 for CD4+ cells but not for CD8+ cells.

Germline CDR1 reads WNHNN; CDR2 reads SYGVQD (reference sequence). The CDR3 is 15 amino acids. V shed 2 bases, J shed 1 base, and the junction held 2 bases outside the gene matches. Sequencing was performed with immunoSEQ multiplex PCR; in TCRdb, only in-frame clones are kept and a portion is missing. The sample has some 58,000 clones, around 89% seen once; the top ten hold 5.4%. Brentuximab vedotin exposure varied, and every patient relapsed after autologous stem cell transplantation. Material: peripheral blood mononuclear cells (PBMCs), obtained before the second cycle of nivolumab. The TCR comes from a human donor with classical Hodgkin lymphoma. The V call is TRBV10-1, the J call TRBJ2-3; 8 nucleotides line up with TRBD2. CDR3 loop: CASSETGGRTDTQYF. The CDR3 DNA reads TGCGCCAGCAGTGAGACGGGGGGGCGCACAGATACGCAGTATTTT.